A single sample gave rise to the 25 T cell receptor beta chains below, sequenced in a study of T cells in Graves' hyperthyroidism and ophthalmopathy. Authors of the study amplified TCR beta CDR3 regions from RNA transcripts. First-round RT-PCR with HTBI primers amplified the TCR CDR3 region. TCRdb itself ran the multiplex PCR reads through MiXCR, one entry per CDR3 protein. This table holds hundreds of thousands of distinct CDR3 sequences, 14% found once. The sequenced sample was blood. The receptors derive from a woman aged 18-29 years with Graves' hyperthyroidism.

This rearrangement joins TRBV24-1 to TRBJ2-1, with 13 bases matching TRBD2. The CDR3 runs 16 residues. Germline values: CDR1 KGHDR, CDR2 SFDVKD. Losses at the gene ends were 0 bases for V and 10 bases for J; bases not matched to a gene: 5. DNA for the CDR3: TGTGCCACCAGTGATTTGAGACTAGCGGGGGGTCCAGAGCAGTTCTTC. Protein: CATSDLRLAGGPEQFF.

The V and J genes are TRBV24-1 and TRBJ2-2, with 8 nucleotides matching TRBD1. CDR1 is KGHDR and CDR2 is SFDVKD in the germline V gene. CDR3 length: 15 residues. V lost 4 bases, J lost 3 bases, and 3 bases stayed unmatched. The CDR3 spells CATSDDRGDTGELFF. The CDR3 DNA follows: TGTGCCACCAGTGACGACAGGGGAGACACCGGGGAGCTGTTTTTT.

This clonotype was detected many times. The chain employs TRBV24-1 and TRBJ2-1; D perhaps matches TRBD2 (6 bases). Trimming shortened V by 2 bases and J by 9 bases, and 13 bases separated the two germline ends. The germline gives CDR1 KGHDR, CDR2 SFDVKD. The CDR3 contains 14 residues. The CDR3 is CATSDSGGAGEQFF. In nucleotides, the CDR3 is TGTGCCACCAGTGATTCTGGAGGGGCGGGTGAGCAGTTCTTC.

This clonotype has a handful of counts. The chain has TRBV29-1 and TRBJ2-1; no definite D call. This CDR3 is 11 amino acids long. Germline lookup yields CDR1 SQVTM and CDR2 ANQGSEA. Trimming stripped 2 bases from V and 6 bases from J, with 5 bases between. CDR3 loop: CSVEQLNEQFF. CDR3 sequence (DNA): TGCAGCGTTGAACAACTCAATGAGCAGTTCTTC.

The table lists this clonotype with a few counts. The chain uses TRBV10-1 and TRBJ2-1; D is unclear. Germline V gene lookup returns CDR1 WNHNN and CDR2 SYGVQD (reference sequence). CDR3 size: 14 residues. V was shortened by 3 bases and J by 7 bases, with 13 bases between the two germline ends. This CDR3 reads CASSDGSWGNEQFF. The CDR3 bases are TGCGCCAGCAGTGATGGGTCGTGGGGAAATGAGCAGTTCTTC.

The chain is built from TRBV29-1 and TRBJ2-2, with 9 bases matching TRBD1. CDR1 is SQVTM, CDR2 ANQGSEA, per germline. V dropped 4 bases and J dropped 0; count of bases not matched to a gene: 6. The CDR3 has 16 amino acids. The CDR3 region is CSVAVDRGANTGELFF. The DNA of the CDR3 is TGCAGCGTTGCGGTCGACAGGGGGGCGAACACCGGGGAGCTGTTTTTT.

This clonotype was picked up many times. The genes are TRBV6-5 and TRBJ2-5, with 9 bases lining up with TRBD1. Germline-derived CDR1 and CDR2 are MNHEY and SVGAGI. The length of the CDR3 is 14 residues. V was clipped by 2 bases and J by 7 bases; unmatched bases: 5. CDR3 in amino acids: CASSYRDRAGTQYF. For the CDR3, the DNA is TGTGCCAGCAGTTACCGGGACAGGGCAGGGACCCAGTACTTC.

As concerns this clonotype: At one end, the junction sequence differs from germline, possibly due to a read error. CDR3 loop: CASSLARGFSDNEQFF. In DNA, the CDR3 is TGTGCCAGCAGCTTAGCGCGCGGGTTCTCCGACAATGAGCAGTTCTTC. V is TRBV7-9 and J is TRBJ2-1; perhaps TRBD2 as D (5 bases). Germline assignment: CDR1 SEHNR and CDR2 FQNEAQ (reference sequence). CDR3 length: 16 amino acids.

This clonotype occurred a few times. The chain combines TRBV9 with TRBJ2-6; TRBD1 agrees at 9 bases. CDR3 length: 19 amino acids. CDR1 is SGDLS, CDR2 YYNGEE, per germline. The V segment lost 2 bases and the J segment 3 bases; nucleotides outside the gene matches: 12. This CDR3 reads CASSVLPRDRGVGANVLTF. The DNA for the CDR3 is TGTGCCAGCAGCGTTCTCCCCCGAGACAGGGGGGTTGGGGCCAACGTCCTGACTTTC.

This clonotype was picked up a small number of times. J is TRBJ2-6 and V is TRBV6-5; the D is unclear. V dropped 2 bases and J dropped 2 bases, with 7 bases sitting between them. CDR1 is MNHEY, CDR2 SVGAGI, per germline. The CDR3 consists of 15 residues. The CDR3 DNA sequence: TGTGCCAGCAGTTACAGTAGGCCTGGGGCCAACGTCCTGACTTTC. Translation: CASSYSRPGANVLTF.

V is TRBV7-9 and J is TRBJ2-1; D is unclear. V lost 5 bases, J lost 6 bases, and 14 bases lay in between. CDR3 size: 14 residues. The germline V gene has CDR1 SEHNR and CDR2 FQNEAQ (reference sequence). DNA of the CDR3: TGTGCCAGCAGCCCTCGTACTACCGGCAATGAGCAGTTCTTC. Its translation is CASSPRTTGNEQFF.

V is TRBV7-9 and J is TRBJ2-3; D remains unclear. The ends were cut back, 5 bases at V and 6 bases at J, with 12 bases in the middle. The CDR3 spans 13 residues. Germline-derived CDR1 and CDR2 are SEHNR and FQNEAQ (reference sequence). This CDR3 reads CASSQYKIDTQYF. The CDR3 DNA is TGTGCCAGCAGCCAGTACAAGATCGATACGCAGTATTTT.

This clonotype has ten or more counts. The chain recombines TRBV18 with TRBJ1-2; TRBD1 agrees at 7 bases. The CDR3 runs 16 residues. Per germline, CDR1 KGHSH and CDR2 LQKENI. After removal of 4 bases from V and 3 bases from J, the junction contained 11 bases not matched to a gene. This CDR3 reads CASSRGTTGAYYGYTF. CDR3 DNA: TGTGCCAGCTCACGGGGAACTACAGGGGCGTACTATGGCTACACCTTC.

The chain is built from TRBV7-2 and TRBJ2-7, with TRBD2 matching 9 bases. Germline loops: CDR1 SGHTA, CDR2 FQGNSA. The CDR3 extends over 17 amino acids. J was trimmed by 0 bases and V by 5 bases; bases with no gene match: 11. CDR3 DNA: TGTGCCAGCAGCCAAAGAGTCGCGGGAGGGCCCTCCTACGAGCAGTACTTC. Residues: CASSQRVAGGPSYEQYF.

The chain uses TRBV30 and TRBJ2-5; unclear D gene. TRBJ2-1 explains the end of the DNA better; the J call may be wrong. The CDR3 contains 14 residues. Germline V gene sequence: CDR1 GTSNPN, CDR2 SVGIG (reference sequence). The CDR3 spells CAWSVQLYGETQFF. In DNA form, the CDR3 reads TGTGCCTGGAGTGTACAGCTATACGGCGAGACCCAGTTCTTC.

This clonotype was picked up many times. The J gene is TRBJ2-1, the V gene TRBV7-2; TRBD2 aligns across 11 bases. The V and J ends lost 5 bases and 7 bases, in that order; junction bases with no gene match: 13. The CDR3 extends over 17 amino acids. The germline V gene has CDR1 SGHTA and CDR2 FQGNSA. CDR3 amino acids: CASSRGVLAGGRNEQFF. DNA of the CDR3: TGTGCCAGCAGCCGTGGAGTATTAGCGGGAGGGAGGAATGAGCAGTTCTTC.

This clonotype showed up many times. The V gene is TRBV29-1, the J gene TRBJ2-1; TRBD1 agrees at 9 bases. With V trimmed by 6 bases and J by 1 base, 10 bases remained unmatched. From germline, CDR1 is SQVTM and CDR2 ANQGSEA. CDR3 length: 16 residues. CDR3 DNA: TGCAGCGTGGCTCCGGGACAGGGAGGATCCTACAATGAGCAGTTCTTC. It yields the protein CSVAPGQGGSYNEQFF.

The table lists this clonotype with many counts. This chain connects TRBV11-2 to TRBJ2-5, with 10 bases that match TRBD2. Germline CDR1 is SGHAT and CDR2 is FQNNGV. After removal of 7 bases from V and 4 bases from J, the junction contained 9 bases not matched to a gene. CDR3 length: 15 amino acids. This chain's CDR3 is CASNFGTSDRETQYF. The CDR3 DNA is TGTGCCAGCAACTTCGGGACTAGCGACCGAGAGACCCAGTACTTC.

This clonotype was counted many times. The CDR3 is CASSPLDGFGGYTF. For the CDR3, the DNA is TGTGCCAGCAGCCCCCTCGACGGATTCGGTGGCTACACCTTC. The chain is built from TRBV27 and TRBJ1-2; D gene unclear. Trimming took off 6 bases at V and 7 bases at J, with 18 bases between the two ends. Per the germline V gene, CDR1 is MNHEY and CDR2 is SMNVEV (reference sequence). The CDR3 consists of 14 residues.

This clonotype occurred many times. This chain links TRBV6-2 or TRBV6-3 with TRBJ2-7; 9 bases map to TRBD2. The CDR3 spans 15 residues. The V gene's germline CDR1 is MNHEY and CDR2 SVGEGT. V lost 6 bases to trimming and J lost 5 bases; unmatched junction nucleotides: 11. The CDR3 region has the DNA TGTGCCAGCAGAAGAACCGTAGCGGGAGCGGACGAGCAGTACTTC. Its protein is CASRRTVAGADEQYF.

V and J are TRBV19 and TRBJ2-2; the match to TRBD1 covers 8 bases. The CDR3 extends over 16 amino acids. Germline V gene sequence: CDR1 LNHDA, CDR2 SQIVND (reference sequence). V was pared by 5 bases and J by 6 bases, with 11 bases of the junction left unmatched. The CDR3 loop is CASSRTGRRRAGELFF. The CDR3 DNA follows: TGTGCCAGTAGTCGGACAGGGAGAAGGAGAGCCGGGGAGCTGTTTTTT.

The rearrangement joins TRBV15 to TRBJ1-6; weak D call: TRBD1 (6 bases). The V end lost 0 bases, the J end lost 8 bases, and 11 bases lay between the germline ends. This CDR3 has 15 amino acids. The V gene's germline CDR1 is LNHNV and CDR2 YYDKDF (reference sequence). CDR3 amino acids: CATSRDVSGDSPLHF. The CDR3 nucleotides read TGTGCCACCAGCAGAGATGTCTCAGGGGATTCACCCCTCCACTTT.

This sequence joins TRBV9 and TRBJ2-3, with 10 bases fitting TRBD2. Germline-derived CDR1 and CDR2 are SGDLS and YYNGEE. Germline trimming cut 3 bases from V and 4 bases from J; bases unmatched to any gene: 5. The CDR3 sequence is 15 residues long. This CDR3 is CASSALAGRADTQYF. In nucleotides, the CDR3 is TGTGCCAGCAGCGCACTAGCGGGACGTGCAGATACGCAGTATTTT.

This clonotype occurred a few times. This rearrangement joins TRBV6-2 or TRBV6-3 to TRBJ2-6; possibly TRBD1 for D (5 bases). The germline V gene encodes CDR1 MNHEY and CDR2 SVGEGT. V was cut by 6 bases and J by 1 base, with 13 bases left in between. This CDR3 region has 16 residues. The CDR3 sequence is CASSPRVFSGANVLTF. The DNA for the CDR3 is TGTGCCAGCAGCCCCAGGGTTTTTTCTGGGGCCAACGTCCTGACTTTC.

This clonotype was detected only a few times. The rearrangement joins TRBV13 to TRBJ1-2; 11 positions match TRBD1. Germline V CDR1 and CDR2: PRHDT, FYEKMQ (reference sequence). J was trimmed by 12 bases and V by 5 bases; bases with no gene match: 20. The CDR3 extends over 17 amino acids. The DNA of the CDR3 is TGTGCCAGCAGCATGGGGACAGGGGGTACCGGCCTGGGGTTGGACACCTTC. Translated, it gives CASSMGTGGTGLGLDTF.